The 24 T cell receptor beta chains in this list originate from one sample, sequenced in a study of Graves' ophthalmopathy and Graves' hyperthyroidism. The study amplified TCR beta CDR3 regions using RNA transcripts. Second-round multiplex PCR came after first-round RT-PCR with HTBI primers. TCRdb re-called the multiplex PCR reads with MiXCR, one entry per CDR3 protein. The table shows roughly 600,000 distinct CDR3 sequences, with under 45% occurring only once. The source material was peripheral blood or thyroid tissue (not recorded which). The receptors were gathered from an adult man with Graves' hyperthyroidism.

This chain joins TRBV6-4 and TRBJ1-1, with D possibly matching TRBD1 (5 bases). The V end lost 5 bases, the J end lost 3 bases, and 10 bases lay between the germline ends. The CDR3 length is 13 residues. Germline-derived CDR1 and CDR2 are MRHNA and SNTAGT. CDR3: CASSQRGDTEAFF. CDR3 DNA sequence: TGTGCCAGCAGTCAGCGGGGGGACACTGAAGCTTTCTTT.

This clonotype was seen ten or more times. The chain combines TRBV4-1 with TRBJ2-7, with a tentative D call TRBD1 (5 bases). Trimming stripped 4 bases from V and 0 bases from J, with 7 bases between. The CDR3 extends over 13 amino acids. The germline CDR1 and CDR2 sequences are MGHRA and YSYEKL. The CDR3 DNA follows: TGCGCCAGCAGCCCGACAGCCTCCTACGAGCAGTACTTC. Protein: CASSPTASYEQYF.

This chain connects TRBV20-1 to TRBJ2-5; maybe TRBD1 (7 bases). Trimming left V 0 bases short and J 5 bases short, with 19 bases between. The CDR3 sequence is 16 residues long. Germline V gene data show CDR1 as DFQATT and CDR2 as SNEGSKA (reference sequence). The CDR3, as DNA: TGCAGTGCTAGAGATACAGGTCAGGGGGGTACGGAGACCCAGTACTTC. This sequence encodes CSARDTGQGGTETQYF.

This clonotype was counted at least ten times. This chain uses TRBV7-3 with TRBJ1-1; a weak D match, TRBD1 (5 bases). The V gene lost 5 bases and the J gene lost 3 bases, with 10 bases spanning the gap. Germline-derived CDR1 and CDR2 are SGHTA and FQGTGA. This CDR3 comprises 13 residues. The CDR3 region is CASSLLRDTEAFF. The CDR3 nucleotides are TGTGCCAGCAGCCTTCTCAGGGACACTGAAGCTTTCTTT.

This chain joins TRBV30 and TRBJ1-1, with a possible D match to TRBD1 (6 bases). This CDR3 is 13 amino acids long. With 5 bases removed from V and 5 bases from J, the gap between germline ends came to 15 bases. Germline V lookup: CDR1 GTSNPN, CDR2 SVGIG (reference sequence). CDR3 amino acids: CAWDQTGPTEAFF. CDR3 DNA: TGTGCCTGGGATCAAACAGGGCCGACTGAAGCTTTCTTT.

This clonotype has a single count. The junction departs from germline at one end; a sequencing error may be responsible. The chain recombines TRBV15 with TRBJ1-4; TRBD1 matches 9 bases. CDR1 and CDR2 (germline): LNHNV, YYDKDF (reference sequence). This CDR3 is 15 amino acids long. Here the CDR3 DNA reads TGTGCCAGCAGCGCGTCGGGACAGGGAAATGGAAAACTGTTTTTT. Its translation: CASSASGQGNGKLFF.

This clonotype was seen at least ten times. The chain has TRBV12-3 or TRBV12-4 and TRBJ2-7, with D possibly matching TRBD1 (6 bases). The length of the CDR3 is 14 residues. V lost 6 bases to trimming and J lost 1 base, with 13 bases between them. The CDR3 sequence: CASREERGSYEQYF. CDR3 nucleotides: TGTGCCAGCAGGGAAGAGAGGGGGTCCTACGAGCAGTACTTC.

V and J are TRBV2 and TRBJ1-4; D is unresolved. This CDR3 is built from 15 residues. Trimming left V 6 bases short and J 12 bases short, with 23 bases between. The germline CDR1 and CDR2 sequences are SNHLY and FYNNEI. As DNA, the CDR3 is TGTGCCAGCAGACGACCGGACGGTGGGCTTGGAGAACTGTTTTTT. Translation gives CASRRPDGGLGELFF.

Note on this clonotype: One junction end does not reproduce the germline sequence, and a read error may be involved. This sequence joins TRBV5-6 and TRBJ2-5; D gene unclear. This CDR3 spans 13 amino acids. From germline, CDR1 is SGHDT and CDR2 YYEEEE. The CDR3 region is CTSSLLGRETQYF. CDR3 DNA: TGTACCAGCAGCTTGTTGGGTAGAGAGACCCAGTACTTC.

V is TRBV10-3 and J is TRBJ2-7, with 9 positions matching TRBD1. Germline V CDR1 and CDR2: ENHRY, SYGVKD. With 10 bases clipped from V and 2 bases from J, the junction kept 6 bases outside the gene matches. This CDR3 spans 13 amino acids. The CDR3 coding sequence is TGTGCCAGACCGGGACAGGGCCCCTACGAGCAGTACTTC. Amino acids: CARPGQGPYEQYF.

On this clonotype: One base away lies a much larger clone, so this may be a sequencing read error. V usage is TRBV6-6 and J usage is TRBJ2-7; D is unclear. Germline V lookup: CDR1 MNHNY, CDR2 SVGAGI (reference sequence). The CDR3 consists of 12 residues. The DNA for the CDR3 is TGTGCCAGCATATCCTACTCCTACGGGCAGTACTTC. Translation: CASISYSYGQYF.

This clonotype was seen at least ten times. The V call is TRBV7-8, the J call TRBJ2-5; 7 nucleotides line up with TRBD1. CDR3 size: 15 residues. From germline, CDR1 is SGHVS and CDR2 FQNEAQ. The V and J ends lost 4 bases and 0 bases, in that order; junction bases with no gene match: 5. The CDR3 sequence: CASSSGTVDQETQYF. The CDR3 DNA reads as TGTGCCAGCAGCTCAGGGACAGTCGACCAAGAGACCCAGTACTTC.

The V and J genes are TRBV5-1 and TRBJ1-1; 7 bases line up with TRBD1. The junction had 3 bases not matched to a gene; V was cut back by 2 bases and J by 5 bases. CDR3 length: 13 amino acids. From germline, CDR1 is SGHRS and CDR2 YFSETQ. The CDR3, as DNA: TGCGCCAGCAGCTTTGACAGGGAGACTGAAGCTTTCTTT. Translating it yields CASSFDRETEAFF.

This clonotype was counted once. V usage is TRBV29-1 and J usage is TRBJ2-7; no definite D call. Germline CDR1 and CDR2: SQVTM and ANQGSEA. CDR3 size: 13 residues. Trimming took off 8 bases at V and 3 bases at J, with 17 bases between the two ends. The DNA of the CDR3 is TGCAGCATAAGGTCACCCATTGTCTACGAGCAGTACTTC. Translated: CSIRSPIVYEQYF.

The V and J genes are TRBV29-1 and TRBJ1-5; 9 bases align to TRBD1. The CDR3 totals 14 residues. Germline V gene lookup returns CDR1 SQVTM and CDR2 ANQGSEA. V lost 6 bases and J lost 3; bases outside the gene matches: 6. CDR3 residues: CSVITGGPNQPQHF. The DNA for the CDR3 is TGCAGCGTCATAACAGGGGGCCCCAATCAGCCCCAGCATTTT.

This chain uses TRBV12-3 or TRBV12-4 with TRBJ2-2, with 7 bases that match TRBD2. V shed 3 bases and J 9 bases; nucleotides not matched to a gene: 19. The CDR3 has 18 amino acids. The CDR3 sequence: CASSLGMSAGVKRRELFF. The CDR3 nucleotides read TGTGCCAGCAGTTTGGGAATGTCCGCGGGGGTGAAAAGAAGGGAGCTGTTTTTT.

The chain employs TRBV7-2 and TRBJ1-6, with TRBD1 as a possible D gene (5 bases). The CDR3 spans 14 residues. Between the trimmed V and J ends, which lost 6 bases and 5 bases, there was a span of 11 bases. The V gene's germline CDR1 is SGHTA and CDR2 FQGNSA. CDR3: CASSLSGNNSPLHF. CDR3 in DNA: TGTGCCAGCAGTTTATCAGGGAATAATTCACCCCTCCACTTT.

This rearrangement joins TRBV15 to TRBJ2-5; the D call may be TRBD1 or TRBD2 (5 bases each). The V gene lost 5 bases and the J gene lost 5 bases, with 15 bases spanning the gap. The CDR3 runs 14 residues. Germline CDR1 reads LNHNV; CDR2 reads YYDKDF (reference sequence). CDR3 sequence (DNA): TGTGCCACCAGCTCGATTCAGGGAGACGAGACCCAGTACTTC. Its translation: CATSSIQGDETQYF. Full variable domain (missing parts from reference TRBV15 and TRBJ2-5): DAMVIQNPRYQVTQFGKPVTLSCSQTLNHNVMYWYQQKSSQAPKLLFHYYDKDFNNEADTPDNFQSRRPNTSFCFLDIRSPGLGDTAMYLCATSSIQGDETQYFGPGTRLLVL.

Many counts were recorded for this clonotype. The chain links TRBV10-1 to TRBJ1-6; D gene uncertain. The CDR3 totals 13 residues. The germline V gene has CDR1 WNHNN and CDR2 SYGVQD (reference sequence). Trimming left V 0 bases short and J 10 bases short, with 7 bases between. The CDR3 protein is CASSESERSPLHF. The CDR3 nucleotides read TGCGCCAGCAGTGAGTCTGAGAGATCACCCCTCCACTTT.

The genes are TRBV10-3 and TRBJ2-5, with TRBD2 as a possible D gene (7 bases). The tail of the sequence fits TRBJ2-1 better, so the J call may be wrong. Germline lookup yields CDR1 ENHRY and CDR2 SYGVKD. The CDR3 is made up of 13 amino acids. The CDR3 sequence: CATYYGGLNEQFF. The CDR3 DNA follows: TGTGCCACCTACTACGGGGGGCTCAATGAGCAGTTCTTC.

In regard to this clonotype: This may come from a read error, since a much larger clone is one base off. The chain joins TRBV12-3 or TRBV12-4 to TRBJ1-5, with D unresolved. With 3 bases removed from V and 3 bases from J, the gap between germline ends came to 9 bases. The CDR3 length is 14 residues. The CDR3 here is CASSFWGTNQPQHF. The CDR3 DNA reads TGTGCCAGCAGTTTCTGGGGAACCAATCAGCCCCAGCATTTT.

V and J are TRBV5-1 and TRBJ2-2, with TRBD1 identical over 9 bases. The CDR3 totals 15 residues. Per the germline V gene, CDR1 is SGHRS and CDR2 is YFSETQ. After removal of 4 bases from V and 7 bases from J, the junction contained 8 bases not matched to a gene. This CDR3 reads CASSAVQGAIGELFF. CDR3 coding DNA: TGCGCCAGCAGCGCGGTACAGGGGGCGATCGGGGAGCTGTTTTTT.

This clonotype was observed many times. V is TRBV5-8 and J is TRBJ2-6, with unresolved D. This CDR3 is built from 16 residues. The germline V gene has CDR1 SGHTS and CDR2 YDEGEE. V was pared by 0 bases and J by 0 bases, with 7 bases between. The CDR3 DNA reads TGTGCCAGCAGCTTGGGGTCAAGCTCTGGGGCCAACGTCCTGACTTTC. Its translation: CASSLGSSSGANVLTF.

This chain links TRBV7-9 with TRBJ1-1, with 10 bases identical to TRBD1. V dropped 4 bases and J dropped 6; count of bases not matched to a gene: 11. CDR1 is SEHNR, CDR2 FQNEAQ, per germline (reference sequence). This CDR3 is built from 16 residues. The CDR3 sequence: CASSSHRDRGNSEAFF. In nucleotides, the CDR3 is TGTGCCAGCAGCTCCCACCGGGACAGGGGTAATTCTGAAGCTTTCTTT.